A single sample gave rise to the 14 T cell receptor beta chains below, sequenced in a study of CD8 T cells in Susac syndrome. Random hexamers primed reverse transcription of about 0.45 to 1 ug RNA. A single record per CDR3 protein comes from TCRdb applying MiXCR to the immunoSEQ multiplex PCR reads. Among roughly 110,000 distinct CDR3 sequences listed, 85% to 95% were seen once. Sample: CD8+ T cells from PBMCs. All receptors come from a human donor in good health.

This sequence joins TRBV23-1 and TRBJ2-1; perhaps TRBD2 as D (5 bases). TRBV23-1 belongs to the ORF category, with a function that is uncertain. CDR3 length: 14 residues. The V end was cut by 4 bases, the J end by 4 bases, with 11 bases between. As DNA, the CDR3 is TGCGCCAGCAGTCCTACTAGGGAGTACAATGAGCAGTTCTTC. Translated: CASSPTREYNEQFF.

The genes are TRBV7-9 and TRBJ1-1; 7 bases fit TRBD1. Trimming cost V 0 bases and J 4 bases; bases outside gene matches: 5. There are 15 residues in the CDR3. The germline V gene has CDR1 SEHNR and CDR2 FQNEAQ (reference sequence). For the CDR3, the DNA is TGTGCCAGCAGCTTAGCGGGCAGGGGGAGCACTGAAGCTTTCTTT. Its protein is CASSLAGRGSTEAFF.

This chain joins TRBV6-2 or TRBV6-3 and TRBJ2-1, with 10 bases aligning to TRBD2. V lost 3 bases and J lost 6; bases outside the gene matches: 2. The CDR3 length is 14 residues. Germline V CDR1 and CDR2: MNHEY, SVGEGT. The CDR3 DNA follows: TGTGCCAGCAGTTATCGACTAGCGGGCAATGAGCAGTTCTTC. This gives the protein CASSYRLAGNEQFF.

The chain has TRBV6-6 and TRBJ1-5; D might be TRBD1 (5 bases). Trimming took 8 bases from V and 4 from J, leaving 9 bases between them. The CDR3 is made up of 12 amino acids. CDR1 and CDR2 (germline): MNHNY, SVGAGI (reference sequence). CDR3 in amino acids: CASAAGNQPQHF. The DNA of the CDR3 is TGTGCCAGCGCCGCAGGGAATCAGCCCCAGCATTTT.

The chain uses TRBV9 and TRBJ2-3; D is possibly TRBD2 (5 bases). V dropped 0 bases and J dropped 3 bases, with 11 bases sitting between them. The V gene's germline CDR1 is SGDLS and CDR2 YYNGEE. The CDR3 contains 15 residues. The CDR3 nucleotides read TGTGCCAGCAGCGTAGCGACAACGGGGACAGATACGCAGTATTTT. It specifies CASSVATTGTDTQYF.

This rearrangement joins TRBV2 to TRBJ1-1; tentatively, D is TRBD1 (6 bases). V was cut by 3 bases and J by 7 bases, with 21 bases left in between. CDR1 is SNHLY, CDR2 FYNNEI, per germline. This CDR3 spans 16 amino acids. The CDR3 nucleotides read TGTGCCAGCAGTGAGCATCTATTGGGGGCGAAAGGTGAAGCTTTCTTT. This translates into CASSEHLLGAKGEAFF.

This rearrangement joins TRBV6-2 or TRBV6-3 to TRBJ2-5; TRBD2 matches 7 bases. Germline V gene lookup returns CDR1 MNHEY and CDR2 SVGEGT. CDR3 length equals 14 residues. Trimming removed 5 bases from V and 3 bases from J; junction bases left unmatched: 6. In nucleotides, the CDR3 is TGTGCCAGCAGTACGCCCGGGACTAAAGAGACCCAGTACTTC. This encodes CASSTPGTKETQYF.

The chain has TRBV7-6 and TRBJ1-2, with TRBD1 identical over 7 bases. With V trimmed by 7 bases and J by 2 bases, 13 bases remained unmatched. Germline values: CDR1 SGHVS, CDR2 FNYEAQ. The CDR3 loop spans 16 amino acids. The CDR3 sequence is CASKKQGDGQNYGYTF. The CDR3, as DNA: TGTGCCAGCAAAAAGCAGGGGGATGGACAGAACTATGGCTACACCTTC.

The rearrangement uses TRBV6-2 or TRBV6-3 and TRBJ2-1, with 9 bases that match TRBD1. CDR3 length: 14 amino acids. Germline lookup yields CDR1 MNHEY and CDR2 SVGEGT. With 6 bases clipped from V and 3 bases from J, the junction kept 3 bases outside the gene matches. In nucleotides, the CDR3 is TGTGCCAGCAGGGACAGGGGCGGCTACAATGAGCAGTTCTTC. It yields the protein CASRDRGGYNEQFF.

Regarding this clonotype: The CDR3 ends on some other residue instead of the conserved phenylalanine or tryptophan, so this is likely a read error. This rearrangement joins TRBV7-9 to TRBJ1-1; possible D gene TRBD1, 5 bases. The CDR3 runs to 14 residues. Germline loops: CDR1 SEHNR, CDR2 FQNEAQ (reference sequence). The V gene lost 2 bases and the J gene lost 0 bases, with 7 bases spanning the gap. The CDR3 DNA is TGTGCCAGCAGCTTACAGGGAATGAACACTGAAGCTTTCCTT. Encoded protein: CASSLQGMNTEAFL.

The chain links TRBV5-4 to TRBJ2-7, with 7 bases identical to TRBD1. Germline lookup yields CDR1 SGHNT and CDR2 YYREEE (reference sequence). The CDR3 totals 17 residues. With 3 bases clipped from V and 4 bases from J, the junction kept 16 bases outside the gene matches. Here the CDR3 DNA reads TGTGCCAGCAGCTGGGGTTCCATGGGGACAGAATCTTACGAGCAGTACTTC. Translated, it gives CASSWGSMGTESYEQYF.

The gene calls are TRBV4-2 and TRBJ1-2; D is perhaps TRBD1 (6 bases). This CDR3 region has 13 residues. V was shortened by 5 bases and J by 8 bases, with 15 bases between the two germline ends. Germline lookup yields CDR1 LGHNA and CDR2 YNFKEQ. The DNA for the CDR3 is TGTGCCAGCAGCATCGGGCCAGGGGTCGGCTACACCTTC. This sequence encodes CASSIGPGVGYTF.

The V call is TRBV20-1, the J call TRBJ2-7; TRBD1 aligns across 9 bases. Germline CDR1 reads DFQATT; CDR2 reads SNEGSKA (reference sequence). The CDR3 is 14 residues long. With V trimmed by 4 bases and J by 2 bases, 6 bases remained unmatched. The CDR3 region is CSANPGQGPYEQYF. The DNA for the CDR3 is TGCAGTGCTAACCCGGGACAGGGCCCCTACGAGCAGTACTTC.

CDR3 in DNA: TGCAGTGCTCCAAGGGAGGCCACTGAAGCTTTCTTT. It specifies CSAPREATEAFF. The rearrangement uses TRBV20-1 and TRBJ1-1; no clear D. V lost 5 bases and J 4 bases, leaving 11 bases between the germline ends. The germline V gene encodes CDR1 DFQATT and CDR2 SNEGSKA (reference sequence). The CDR3 is made up of 12 amino acids.